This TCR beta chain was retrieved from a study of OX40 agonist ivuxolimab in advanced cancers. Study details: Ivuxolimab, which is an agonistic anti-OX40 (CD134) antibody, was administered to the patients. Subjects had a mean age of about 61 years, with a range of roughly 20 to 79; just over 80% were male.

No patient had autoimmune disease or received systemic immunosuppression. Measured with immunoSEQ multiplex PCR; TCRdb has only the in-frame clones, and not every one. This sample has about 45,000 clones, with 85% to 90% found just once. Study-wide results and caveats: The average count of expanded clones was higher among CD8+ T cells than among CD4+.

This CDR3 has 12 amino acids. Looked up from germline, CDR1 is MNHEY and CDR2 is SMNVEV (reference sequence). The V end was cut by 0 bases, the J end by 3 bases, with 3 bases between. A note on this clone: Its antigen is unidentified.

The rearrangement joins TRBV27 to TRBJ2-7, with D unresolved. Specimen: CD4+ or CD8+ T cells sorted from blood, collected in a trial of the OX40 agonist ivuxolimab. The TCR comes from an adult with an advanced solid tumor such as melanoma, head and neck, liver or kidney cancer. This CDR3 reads CASSLSGYEQYF. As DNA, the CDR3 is TGTGCCAGCAGTTTATCAGGCTACGAGCAGTACTTC.